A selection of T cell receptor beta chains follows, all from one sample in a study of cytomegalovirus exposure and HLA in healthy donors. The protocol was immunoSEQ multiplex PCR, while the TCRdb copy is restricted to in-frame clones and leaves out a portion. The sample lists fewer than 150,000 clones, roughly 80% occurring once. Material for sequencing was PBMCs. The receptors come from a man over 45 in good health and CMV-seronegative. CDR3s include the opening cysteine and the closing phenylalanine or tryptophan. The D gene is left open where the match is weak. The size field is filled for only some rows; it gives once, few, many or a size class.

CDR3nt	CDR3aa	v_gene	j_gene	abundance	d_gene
TGTGCCAGCACCTTCAGCAGGGGTATAGACAATTCACCCCTCCACTTT	CASTFSRGIDNSPLHF	TRBV7-9	TRBJ1-6	-	-
TGTGCCAGCATGAGTCTCGGGGGCAATCAGCCCCAGCATTTT	CASMSLGGNQPQHF	TRBV27	TRBJ1-5	-	-
TGTGCCAGCAGCTTATCACAGGTAATGAACACTGAAGCTTTCTTT	CASSLSQVMNTEAFF	TRBV7-2	TRBJ1-1	once	-
TGTGCCAGCAGCTTATTCCGCCAAGCGGTTCACCGCCTACAAGAGACCCAGTACTTC	CASSLFRQAVHRLQETQYF	TRBV7-9	TRBJ2-5	-	-
TGCAGCGCCGGGACAGAGAACACTGAAGCTTTCTTT	CSAGTENTEAFF	TRBV29-1	TRBJ1-1	few	TRBD1
TGCGCCAGCAGCCAAGATCTTGTTGGGACAGCCTACGAGCAGTACTTC	CASSQDLVGTAYEQYF	TRBV4-3	TRBJ2-7	-	TRBD1
TGTGCCAGCAGTGGAGGAGGCACGTCAGATACGCAGTATTTT	CASSGGGTSDTQYF	TRBV6-1	TRBJ2-3	-	-
TGCGCCAGCAGCCAAGATCAGGTGCAGCGGGAGGGCAATGAGCAGTTCTTC	CASSQDQVQREGNEQFF	TRBV4-1	TRBJ2-1	-	TRBD2
TGTGCCAGGGAAGCTTCCGGGACTAGCGCTGACGTTGAGCAGTTCTTC	CAREASGTSADVEQFF	TRBV2	TRBJ2-1	-	TRBD2
TGTGCCAGCAGCTCCGACACCGGAGGAAACACCATATATTTT	CASSSDTGGNTIYF	TRBV13	TRBJ1-3	-	-
TGTGCCAGCAATACACTAGCGGGAGTGGTGGAGACCCAGTACTTC	CASNTLAGVVETQYF	TRBV7-2	TRBJ2-5	-	TRBD2
TGCGCCAGCAGCTTGCGTGGACAGGGGAAACACGAGCAGTACTTC	CASSLRGQGKHEQYF	TRBV5-1	TRBJ2-7	-	TRBD1
TGTGCCAGCAGAACGATCGCGGATGAGCAGTTCTTC	CASRTIADEQFF	TRBV28	TRBJ2-1	-	-
TGCGCCAGCAGCTGGGACAGCGACTCCTACGAGCAGTACTTC	CASSWDSDSYEQYF	TRBV5-1	TRBJ2-7	-	TRBD1
TGTGCCAGCAGTCGTGGACAGGGCGGCAATGAGCAGTTCTTC	CASSRGQGGNEQFF	TRBV6-5	TRBJ2-1	-	TRBD1
TGTGCCAGCAGCGAGACGGGGGGAGACCCCAATGAGCAGTTCTTC	CASSETGGDPNEQFF	TRBV6-1	TRBJ2-1	few	TRBD2
TGTGCCAGCAGCATCATCGGGGGGCTTTCGGGGAACAGGAGCAATCAGCCCCAGCATTTT	CASSIIGGLSGNRSNQPQHF	TRBV5-5	TRBJ1-5	-	-
TGCAGCGTAGCCCACAGGGCCCCCCCCTACAATGAGCAGTTCTTC	CSVAHRAPPYNEQFF	TRBV29-1	TRBJ2-1	-	-
TGTGCCAGCAGTACCGATCAGGGCGCCAAGAGGGGCTACACCTTC	CASSTDQGAKRGYTF	TRBV6-5	TRBJ1-2	-	-
TGTGCCAGCAGTGACACAAGCGGTGGGGACACTGAAGCTTTCTTT	CASSDTSGGDTEAFF	TRBV6-1	TRBJ1-1	-	-
TGTGCCAGCAGCGCACAGGATTACCTGAGCTCTGGAAACACCATATATTTT	CASSAQDYLSSGNTIYF	TRBV9	TRBJ1-3	-	-
TGCGCCTCCCGACAGGGGGCAGGCACTGAAGCTTTCTTT	CASRQGAGTEAFF	TRBV5-1	TRBJ1-1	-	TRBD1
TGTGCCAGCATAGCGTATAACAGGGCCACAGATACGCAGTATTTT	CASIAYNRATDTQYF	TRBV28	TRBJ2-3	-	-
TGTGCCAGCAGCTCTGGCGGGAGGTCCACAGATACGCAGTATTTT	CASSSGGRSTDTQYF	TRBV11-2	TRBJ2-3	few	TRBD2
TGTGCCAGCAGTGTAGCGGGAGTGGGGGAGATAAACATTCAGTACTTC	CASSVAGVGEINIQYF	TRBV28	TRBJ2-4	-	TRBD2
TGTGCCTGGACGCAGAAAACAGGGAGCTCTGGAAACACCATATATTTT	CAWTQKTGSSGNTIYF	TRBV30	TRBJ1-3	-	-
TGTGCCAGCAGTCTAGATTCTACGGAGCAGTACTTC	CASSLDSTEQYF	TRBV7-2	TRBJ2-7	-	-
TGTGCCAGCTCACAGGGACAGCAGAACACTGAAGCTTTCTTT	CASSQGQQNTEAFF	TRBV18	TRBJ1-1	-	TRBD1
TGTGCCAGCAGCTCCCTAGGAGCGGGAGGCTCCTACAATGAGCAGTTCTTC	CASSSLGAGGSYNEQFF	TRBV27	TRBJ2-1	-	TRBD2